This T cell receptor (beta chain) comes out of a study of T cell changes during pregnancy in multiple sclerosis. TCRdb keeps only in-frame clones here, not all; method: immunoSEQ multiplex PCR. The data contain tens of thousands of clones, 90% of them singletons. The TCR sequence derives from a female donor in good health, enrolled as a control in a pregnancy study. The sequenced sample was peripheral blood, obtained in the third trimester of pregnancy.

CDR3 in DNA: TGCAGCGTTCCTCGGGGACTACAAGAGACCCAGTACTTC. Its translation: CSVPRGLQETQYF. This sequence joins TRBV29-1 and TRBJ2-5; 7 bases fit TRBD2. This CDR3 has 13 residues. Trimming removed 5 bases from V and 2 bases from J; junction bases left unmatched: 5. The V gene's germline CDR1 is SQVTM and CDR2 ANQGSEA.